This T cell receptor (beta chain) originates from a study of blood T cell repertoires in COVID-19. Study in general: PBMCs, B-cell-depleted T cells, or T cells provided the cDNA or gDNA that made up the material.

Clones were read by immunoSEQ multiplex PCR, and TCRdb kept only the in-frame ones, dropping some. The data show about 210,000 clones, with 85% seen just once and about 2.5% held by the top ten. The CDR3 spans 12 residues. V lost 2 bases to trimming and J lost 6 bases, with 7 bases between them. Germline V CDR1 and CDR2: SGHRS, YFSETQ. The rearrangement joins TRBV5-1 to TRBJ2-3; a weak D match, TRBD1 (6 bases). Sequenced material: peripheral blood. This TCR came from a woman in her sixties or seventies with COVID-19, enrolled during active disease. CDR3 amino acids: CASSLQGDTQYF. The CDR3 DNA sequence: TGCGCCAGCAGCTTACAGGGTGATACGCAGTATTTT.